One sample yielded the 2 T cell receptor beta chains listed below, sequenced in a study of T cells in pancreatic ductal adenocarcinoma. Selected pancreatic ductal adenocarcinoma patients had undergone surgery without neoadjuvant therapy. Profiled with immunoSEQ multiplex PCR; TCRdb holds only in-frame clones, not every one. Of more than 25,000 clones in the sample, around 94% were seen once. Sequencing was performed on PBMCs. These receptors originate from a human donor with pancreatic ductal adenocarcinoma.

V gene TRBV19 combines with J gene TRBJ1-4; perhaps TRBD1 as D (6 bases). The CDR3 is 15 amino acids. Germline CDR1 is LNHDA and CDR2 is SQIVND (reference sequence). Trimming removed 1 base at V and 4 bases at J, with 10 bases between. CDR3 DNA: TGTGCCAGTAGTATAGTGGGCAGGGGTAATGAAAAACTGTTTTTT. This encodes CASSIVGRGNEKLFF.

This chain connects TRBV7-2 to TRBJ1-2; D may be TRBD1 (5 bases). The CDR3 extends over 13 amino acids. Deletions cut 1 base from V and 8 bases from J, with 11 bases between. Germline V gene sequence: CDR1 SGHTA, CDR2 FQGNSA. CDR3: CASSLDRTRGYTF. CDR3 DNA sequence: TGTGCCAGCAGCTTAGACAGGACGAGAGGCTACACCTTC.